This is a list of T cell receptor beta chains from one sample in a study of blood T cell repertoires in COVID-19. Repertoires were generated with immunoSEQ multiplex PCR, while TCRdb's copy carries only in-frame clones and drops some. The sample lists around 230,000 clones; 88% were seen once. The sample consisted of PBMCs or T cells enriched from blood (not recorded which). These receptors came from a woman aged 40-49 years with acute COVID-19. Each CDR3 is given with its conserved first and last residue. D genes are given only for firm matches. Not every row has a clone size; where given, it reads once, few, many or a size class.

CDR3 DNA: TGTGCCAGTTGGGCTAGCGGGACCACCGGGGAGCTGTTTTTT
CDR3 protein: CASWASGTTGELFF
D gene: TRBD2
J gene: TRBJ2-2
clone size: .
V gene: TRBV19
CDR3 length: 14

CDR3 DNA: TGCGCCAGCAGCTTGAGGGGACAGGGGGCCTACAATGAGCAGTTCTTC
CDR3 protein: CASSLRGQGAYNEQFF
D gene: TRBD1
J gene: TRBJ2-1
clone size: .
V gene: TRBV5-1
CDR3 length: 16

CDR3 DNA: TGTGCCACCAGTGATGTTTTACGGAATGAGCAGTTCTTC
CDR3 protein: CATSDVLRNEQFF
D gene: .
J gene: TRBJ2-1
clone size: few
V gene: TRBV24-1
CDR3 length: 13

CDR3 DNA: TGTGCCAGCAGCGCCCTCGGGGGGGGCACTGAAGCTTTCTTT
CDR3 protein: CASSALGGGTEAFF
D gene: .
J gene: TRBJ1-1
clone size: .
V gene: TRBV7-8
CDR3 length: 14

CDR3 DNA: TGTGCCAGCAGCGTAGGCGGGGACAGGTCCTACGAGCAGTACTTC
CDR3 protein: CASSVGGDRSYEQYF
D gene: TRBD1
J gene: TRBJ2-7
clone size: .
V gene: TRBV9
CDR3 length: 15

CDR3 DNA: TGTGCCATCAGTGACGGGAGTGTAACCGGGGAGCTGTTTTTT
CDR3 protein: CAISDGSVTGELFF
D gene: .
J gene: TRBJ2-2
clone size: few
V gene: TRBV10-3
CDR3 length: 14

CDR3 DNA: TGTGCCAGTAGTATAATGGGACAGGGACATGGCTACACCTTC
CDR3 protein: CASSIMGQGHGYTF
D gene: TRBD1
J gene: TRBJ1-2
clone size: once
V gene: TRBV19
CDR3 length: 14

CDR3 DNA: TGTGCCAGCAGCGATTGGAGAGGAACTAGCGGGGGGGCCTACGAGCAGTACTTC
CDR3 protein: CASSDWRGTSGGAYEQYF
D gene: TRBD2
J gene: TRBJ2-7
clone size: .
V gene: TRBV5-4
CDR3 length: 18

CDR3 DNA: TGTGCCAGCAGCACCGCAGGAAAGGCGGGCTACACCTTC
CDR3 protein: CASSTAGKAGYTF
D gene: .
J gene: TRBJ1-2
clone size: .
V gene: TRBV6-5
CDR3 length: 13

CDR3 DNA: TGTGCCAGTAGTATCACCTCGGGACAGCCCTATGGCTACACCTTC
CDR3 protein: CASSITSGQPYGYTF
D gene: TRBD1
J gene: TRBJ1-2
clone size: .
V gene: TRBV19
CDR3 length: 15

CDR3 DNA: TGTGCCAGCAGTGAATACTCTGGGGCCCCGGAGACCCAGTACTTC
CDR3 protein: CASSEYSGAPETQYF
D gene: .
J gene: TRBJ2-5
clone size: .
V gene: TRBV6-1
CDR3 length: 15

CDR3 DNA: TGTGCCAGCAGCTTATTTACAGGCGCAACTAATGAAAAACTGTTTTTT
CDR3 protein: CASSLFTGATNEKLFF
D gene: .
J gene: TRBJ1-4
clone size: few
V gene: TRBV7-8
CDR3 length: 16

CDR3 DNA: TGTGCCAGCAGCGGAGACACCGGGGAGCTGTTTTTT
CDR3 protein: CASSGDTGELFF
D gene: .
J gene: TRBJ2-2
clone size: .
V gene: TRBV2
CDR3 length: 12